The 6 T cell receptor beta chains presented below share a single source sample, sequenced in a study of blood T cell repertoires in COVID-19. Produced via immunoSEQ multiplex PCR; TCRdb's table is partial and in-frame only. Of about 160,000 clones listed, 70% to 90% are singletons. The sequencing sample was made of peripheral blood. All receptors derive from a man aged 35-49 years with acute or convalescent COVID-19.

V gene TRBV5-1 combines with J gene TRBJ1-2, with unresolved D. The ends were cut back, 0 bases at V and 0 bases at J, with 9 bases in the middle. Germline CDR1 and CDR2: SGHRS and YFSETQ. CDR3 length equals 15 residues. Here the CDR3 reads CASSLAGSSNYGYTF. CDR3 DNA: TGCGCCAGCAGCTTGGCAGGCAGTTCTAACTATGGCTACACCTTC.

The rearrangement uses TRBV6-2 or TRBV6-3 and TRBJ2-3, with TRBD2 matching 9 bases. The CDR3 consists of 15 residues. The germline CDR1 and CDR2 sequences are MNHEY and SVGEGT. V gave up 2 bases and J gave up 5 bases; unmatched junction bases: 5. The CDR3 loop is CASSYQRGAGDTQYF. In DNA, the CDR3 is TGTGCCAGCAGTTACCAGCGGGGGGCGGGAGATACGCAGTATTTT.

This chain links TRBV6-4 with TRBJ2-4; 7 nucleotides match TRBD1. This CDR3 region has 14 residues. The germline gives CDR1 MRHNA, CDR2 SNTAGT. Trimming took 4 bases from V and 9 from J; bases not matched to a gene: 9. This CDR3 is CASSVRPTGVIQYF. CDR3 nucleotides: TGTGCCAGCAGTGTAAGACCTACAGGGGTCATTCAGTACTTC.

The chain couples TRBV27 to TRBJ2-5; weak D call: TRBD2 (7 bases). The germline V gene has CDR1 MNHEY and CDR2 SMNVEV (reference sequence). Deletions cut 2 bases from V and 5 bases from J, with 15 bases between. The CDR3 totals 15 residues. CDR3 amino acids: CASSLTGGLGETQYF. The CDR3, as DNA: TGTGCCAGCAGTTTAACCGGGGGGCTCGGGGAGACCCAGTACTTC.

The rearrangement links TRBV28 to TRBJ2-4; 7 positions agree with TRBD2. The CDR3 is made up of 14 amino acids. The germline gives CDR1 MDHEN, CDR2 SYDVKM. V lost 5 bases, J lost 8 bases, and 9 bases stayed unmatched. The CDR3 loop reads CASSTPGEGYIQYF. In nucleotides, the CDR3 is TGTGCCAGCAGTACCCCTGGGGAGGGCTACATTCAGTACTTC.

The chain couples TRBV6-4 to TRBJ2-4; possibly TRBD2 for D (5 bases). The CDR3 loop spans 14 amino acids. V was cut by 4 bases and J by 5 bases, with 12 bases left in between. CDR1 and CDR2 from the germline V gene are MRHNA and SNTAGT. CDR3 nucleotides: TGTGCCAGCAGTGCCCTCGCCGGGGAAAACATTCAGTACTTC. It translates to CASSALAGENIQYF.